This is a list of T cell receptor beta chains from one sample in a study of identical twins. TCRdb ran MiXCR on the 5' RACE reads and lists one entry per CDR3 protein. The data contain about 530,000 distinct CDR3 sequences, roughly 15% of them singletons. These records were also assigned to another study, of yellow fever vaccine responses in identical twins.

Specimen: CD4+ T cells sorted from blood. The origin of the receptors is a young woman in good health. The CDR3 runs from the conserved cysteine through the conserved F or W. The D gene is left open where the match is weak. Clone size is not always given. Where it is, it says once, few, many or a class for expanded clones.

CDR3aa: CASSEATYRGGTDTQYF; CDR3nt: TGTGCCAGCAGTGAAGCGACGTATCGGGGGGGCACAGATACGCAGTATTTT; v_gene: TRBV25-1; d_gene: TRBD2; j_gene: TRBJ2-3; abundance: NA
CDR3aa: CSVDRGSYTEAFF; CDR3nt: TGCAGCGTCGACAGGGGATCGTACACTGAAGCTTTCTTT; v_gene: TRBV29-1; d_gene: TRBD1; j_gene: TRBJ1-1; abundance: NA
CDR3aa: CAISVLHEETQYF; CDR3nt: TGTGCCATCAGTGTGCTACACGAGGAGACCCAGTACTTC; v_gene: TRBV10-3; d_gene: NA; j_gene: TRBJ2-5; abundance: NA
CDR3aa: CSAREAGVPTDTQYF; CDR3nt: TGCAGTGCTAGGGAGGCGGGAGTTCCCACAGATACGCAGTATTTT; v_gene: TRBV20-1; d_gene: TRBD2; j_gene: TRBJ2-3; abundance: few
CDR3aa: CSVATGSTYEQYF; CDR3nt: TGCAGCGTTGCTACAGGATCCACCTACGAGCAGTACTTC; v_gene: TRBV29-1; d_gene: NA; j_gene: TRBJ2-7; abundance: few
CDR3aa: CASSLAHGSPSDF; CDR3nt: TGTGCCAGCAGCTTAGCGCATGGCAGTCCCTCGGACTTC; v_gene: TRBV7-9; d_gene: NA; j_gene: TRBJ2-4; abundance: few
CDR3aa: CASSLNPRGLAGAVRF; CDR3nt: TGTGCCAGCAGTTTAAACCCCCGCGGACTAGCGGGAGCAGTGAGGTTC; v_gene: TRBV12-3/TRBV12-4; d_gene: TRBD2; j_gene: TRBJ2-7; abundance: NA
CDR3aa: CASGPERDTEAFF; CDR3nt: TGTGCCAGCGGCCCAGAGAGGGACACTGAAGCTTTCTTT; v_gene: TRBV5-8; d_gene: NA; j_gene: TRBJ1-1; abundance: NA
CDR3aa: CSVQRVETQYF; CDR3nt: TGCAGCGTTCAGAGGGTTGAGACCCAGTACTTC; v_gene: TRBV29-1; d_gene: NA; j_gene: TRBJ2-5; abundance: few
CDR3aa: CASSNPGGTPGPRTDTQYF; CDR3nt: TGCGCCAGCAGCAACCCCGGGGGGACTCCCGGGCCCCGCACAGATACGCAGTATTTT; v_gene: TRBV5-1; d_gene: TRBD2; j_gene: TRBJ2-3; abundance: NA
CDR3aa: CASSVLRLNDQPQHF; CDR3nt: TGTGCCAGCAGTGTTCTCCGATTAAACGATCAGCCCCAGCATTTT; v_gene: TRBV2; d_gene: NA; j_gene: TRBJ1-5; abundance: NA
CDR3aa: CASSQATNEKLFF; CDR3nt: TGTGCCAGCTCACAAGCAACTAATGAAAAACTGTTTTTT; v_gene: TRBV18; d_gene: NA; j_gene: TRBJ1-4; abundance: NA
CDR3aa: CASSFTGTGSGNTIYF; CDR3nt: TGTGCCAGCAGCTTCACCGGGACAGGGTCTGGAAACACCATATATTTT; v_gene: TRBV7-2; d_gene: TRBD1; j_gene: TRBJ1-3; abundance: many
CDR3aa: CASSSWAGGPLDTQYF; CDR3nt: TGTGCCAGCAGCTCATGGGCGGGAGGGCCACTGGATACGCAGTATTTT; v_gene: TRBV7-4; d_gene: TRBD2; j_gene: TRBJ2-3; abundance: NA
CDR3aa: CASSPAHNEQFF; CDR3nt: TGTGCCAGCAGCCCGGCCCACAATGAGCAGTTCTTC; v_gene: TRBV7-9; d_gene: NA; j_gene: TRBJ2-1; abundance: many
CDR3aa: CASKRQGSSYEQYF; CDR3nt: TGTGCCAGCAAGAGACAGGGGTCCTCCTACGAGCAGTACTTC; v_gene: TRBV3-1; d_gene: TRBD1; j_gene: TRBJ2-7; abundance: few
CDR3aa: CSARADTMNTEAFF; CDR3nt: TGCAGTGCTAGAGCTGACACTATGAACACTGAAGCTTTCTTT; v_gene: TRBV20-1; d_gene: NA; j_gene: TRBJ1-1; abundance: NA
CDR3aa: CASSGRAGSSYEQYF; CDR3nt: TGTGCCAGCAGCGGCCGCGCGGGGAGCTCCTACGAGCAGTACTTC; v_gene: TRBV9; d_gene: NA; j_gene: TRBJ2-7; abundance: NA
CDR3aa: CASSPTSGVTGELFF; CDR3nt: TGTGCCAGCAGCCCGACTAGCGGGGTCACCGGGGAGCTGTTTTTT; v_gene: TRBV12-3/TRBV12-4; d_gene: TRBD2; j_gene: TRBJ2-2; abundance: few
CDR3aa: CASSMGREAFF; CDR3nt: TGTGCCAGCAGCATGGGGAGAGAAGCTTTCTTT; v_gene: TRBV12-3/TRBV12-4; d_gene: NA; j_gene: TRBJ1-1; abundance: NA
CDR3aa: CASRYGMNSNYEQFF; CDR3nt: TGCGCCAGCAGATACGGGATGAATAGTAACTATGAGCAGTTCTTC; v_gene: TRBV5-1; d_gene: NA; j_gene: TRBJ2-1; abundance: many
CDR3aa: CASSLGWRTQETQYF; CDR3nt: TGTGCCAGCAGCCTCGGCTGGCGGACCCAAGAGACCCAGTACTTC; v_gene: TRBV7-6; d_gene: NA; j_gene: TRBJ2-5; abundance: NA
CDR3aa: CASSQRTDRGQTQYF; CDR3nt: TGTGCCAGCAGCCAACGGACAGACAGGGGTCAGACCCAGTACTTC; v_gene: TRBV3-1; d_gene: TRBD1; j_gene: TRBJ2-5; abundance: NA
CDR3aa: CASSALWGGNYGYTF; CDR3nt: TGTGCCAGCAGTGCTCTCTGGGGAGGTAACTATGGCTACACCTTC; v_gene: TRBV6-1; d_gene: NA; j_gene: TRBJ1-2; abundance: NA
CDR3aa: CSAKTGRISDEQYF; CDR3nt: TGCAGTGCCAAGACGGGCCGTATCTCCGACGAGCAGTACTTC; v_gene: TRBV20-1; d_gene: NA; j_gene: TRBJ2-7; abundance: few
CDR3aa: CASSQERGTIDTQYF; CDR3nt: TGCGCCAGCAGCCAAGAACGCGGGACTATAGATACGCAGTATTTT; v_gene: TRBV4-1; d_gene: TRBD2; j_gene: TRBJ2-3; abundance: NA
CDR3aa: CSASGGPDTQYF; CDR3nt: TGCAGTGCTAGTGGGGGGCCAGATACGCAGTATTTT; v_gene: TRBV20-1; d_gene: NA; j_gene: TRBJ2-3; abundance: NA
CDR3aa: CASSPRELPAFF; CDR3nt: TGTGCCAGCAGCCCCCGGGAGCTTCCTGCTTTCTTT; v_gene: TRBV7-9; d_gene: NA; j_gene: TRBJ1-1; abundance: few
CDR3aa: CASNRGGAYNEQFF; CDR3nt: TGTGCCAGCAATAGGGGAGGTGCCTACAATGAGCAGTTCTTC; v_gene: TRBV28; d_gene: NA; j_gene: TRBJ2-1; abundance: few
CDR3aa: CASSLGTSRNQLFF; CDR3nt: TGCGCCAGCAGCTTAGGGACAAGTCGCAACCAACTGTTTTTT; v_gene: TRBV5-1; d_gene: NA; j_gene: TRBJ1-4; abundance: NA
CDR3aa: CASSRFGGRLYDEAFF; CDR3nt: TGTGCCAGCAGCCGTTTCGGGGGGCGCTTGTACGATGAAGCTTTCTTT; v_gene: TRBV12-3/TRBV12-4; d_gene: NA; j_gene: TRBJ1-1; abundance: NA
CDR3aa: CASSFRGIPNIQYF; CDR3nt: TGTGCCAGCAGCTTTAGAGGGATCCCTAACATTCAGTACTTC; v_gene: TRBV7-2; d_gene: NA; j_gene: TRBJ2-4; abundance: few
CDR3aa: CASSRQSGTGITDTQYF; CDR3nt: TGTGCCAGCAGCCGTCAATCCGGGACAGGTATCACAGATACGCAGTATTTT; v_gene: TRBV7-9; d_gene: TRBD1; j_gene: TRBJ2-3; abundance: NA
CDR3aa: CSAPSITANKNIQYF; CDR3nt: TGCAGTGCTCCTTCCATCACCGCAAACAAAAACATTCAGTACTTC; v_gene: TRBV20-1; d_gene: NA; j_gene: TRBJ2-4; abundance: NA
CDR3aa: CASSYSDVRQGANNEQFF; CDR3nt: TGTGCCAGCAGTTACTCGGATGTACGGCAGGGGGCCAACAATGAGCAGTTCTTC; v_gene: TRBV6-5; d_gene: TRBD1; j_gene: TRBJ2-1; abundance: many
CDR3aa: CASSLVPQGYSYEQYF; CDR3nt: TGTGCCAGCAGCTTAGTCCCTCAGGGGTATAGCTACGAGCAGTACTTC; v_gene: TRBV7-2; d_gene: NA; j_gene: TRBJ2-7; abundance: NA
CDR3aa: CASSRTRDSSSGANVLTF; CDR3nt: TGTGCCAGCAGTAGAACCCGGGACAGTAGCTCTGGGGCCAACGTCCTGACTTTC; v_gene: TRBV6-1; d_gene: TRBD1; j_gene: TRBJ2-6; abundance: NA